This TCR beta chain appears in the sequencing data of a study of blood T cell repertoires in COVID-19. In the study overall: PBMCs, B-cell-depleted T cells, or T cells provided the cDNA or gDNA that made up the material.

V lost 5 bases and J lost 0, with 8 bases in between. The V gene's germline CDR1 is MNHEY and CDR2 SVGAGI. This CDR3 spans 14 amino acids. Per the authors' pipeline: Using reference gene primer amplification, nucleated cell counts were estimated. Sequencing used immunoSEQ multiplex PCR; TCRdb keeps in-frame clones, though not all of them. The V and J calls and clone size come from that table; D and trimming were worked out from the DNA. The sample gives roughly 100,000 clones, around 86% of which show up once; approximately 2.9% is in the top ten. V is TRBV6-5 and J is TRBJ1-3; a possible D gene is TRBD1 (5 bases). The TCR sequence derives from a man aged 50 or older with active or convalescent COVID-19. The sample comprised peripheral blood. DNA for the CDR3: TGTGCCAGCAGTAAGGGACTCTCTGGAAACACCATATATTTT. Its translation: CASSKGLSGNTIYF.